This TCR beta chain appears in the sequencing data of a study of blood T cell repertoires in COVID-19. Looking at the study overall: Samples came from the United States, Italy and Spain, spanning acute and convalescent COVID-19. From T cells, B-cell-depleted T cells, or PBMCs came the material, which was cDNA or gDNA.

Authors' analysis steps: Amplification with reference gene primers provided the estimates of nucleated cell counts. Produced via immunoSEQ multiplex PCR; TCRdb's table is partial and in-frame only. V, J and clone size are taken as reported in that table, and D and trimming were inferred from the DNA itself. The sample holds roughly 250,000 clones, 82% seen once. The germline CDR1 and CDR2 sequences are MNHEY and SMNVEV (reference sequence). The V gene lost 5 bases and the J gene lost 7 bases, with 21 bases spanning the gap. CDR3 length: 17 amino acids. The material sequenced was peripheral blood. This chain links TRBV27 with TRBJ1-6; D gene unclear. This receptor was taken from an older woman with active or convalescent COVID-19. The CDR3 loop is CASSPDASGLSNSPLHF. For the CDR3, the DNA is TGTGCCAGCAGTCCGGACGCCAGCGGGCTCTCCAATTCACCCCTCCACTTT.